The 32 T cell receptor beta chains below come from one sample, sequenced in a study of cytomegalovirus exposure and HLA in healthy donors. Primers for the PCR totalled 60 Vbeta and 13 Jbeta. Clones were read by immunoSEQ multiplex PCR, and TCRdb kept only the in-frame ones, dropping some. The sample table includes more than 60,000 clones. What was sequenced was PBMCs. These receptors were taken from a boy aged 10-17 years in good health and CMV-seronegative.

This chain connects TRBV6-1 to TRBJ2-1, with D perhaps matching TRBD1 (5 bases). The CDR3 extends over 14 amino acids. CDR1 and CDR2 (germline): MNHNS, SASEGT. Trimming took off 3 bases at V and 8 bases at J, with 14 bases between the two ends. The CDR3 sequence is CASSDWGTPDEQFF. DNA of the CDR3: TGTGCCAGCAGTGACTGGGGCACCCCGGATGAGCAGTTCTTC.

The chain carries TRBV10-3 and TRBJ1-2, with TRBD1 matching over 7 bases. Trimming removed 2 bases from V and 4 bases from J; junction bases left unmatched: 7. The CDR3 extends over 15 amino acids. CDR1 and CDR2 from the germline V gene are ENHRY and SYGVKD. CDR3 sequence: CAISEGSGGVYGYTF. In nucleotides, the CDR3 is TGTGCCATCAGTGAGGGATCAGGGGGAGTCTATGGCTACACCTTC.

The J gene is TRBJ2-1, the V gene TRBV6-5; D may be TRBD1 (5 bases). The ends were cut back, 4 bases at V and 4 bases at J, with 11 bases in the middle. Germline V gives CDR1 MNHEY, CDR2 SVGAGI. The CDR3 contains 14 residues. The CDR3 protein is CASSSDSRYNEQFF. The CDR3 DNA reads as TGTGCCAGCAGTTCCGACAGTCGGTACAATGAGCAGTTCTTC.

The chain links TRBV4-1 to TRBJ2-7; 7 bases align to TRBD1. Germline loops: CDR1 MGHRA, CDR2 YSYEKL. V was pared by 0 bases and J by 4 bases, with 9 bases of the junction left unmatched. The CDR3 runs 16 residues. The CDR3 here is CASSQDQAGGRYEQYF. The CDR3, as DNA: TGCGCCAGCAGCCAAGATCAGGCAGGGGGTAGATACGAGCAGTACTTC.

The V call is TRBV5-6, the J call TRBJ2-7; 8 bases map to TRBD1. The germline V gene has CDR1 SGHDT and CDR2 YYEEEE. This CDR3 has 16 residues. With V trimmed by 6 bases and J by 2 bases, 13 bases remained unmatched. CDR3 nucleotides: TGTGCCAGCACCTGGGGGACCAGGGGGCTCACCTACGAGCAGTACTTC. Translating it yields CASTWGTRGLTYEQYF.

This chain's CDR3 is CASSPGTALEPQHF. DNA of the CDR3: TGTGCCAGCAGTCCAGGGACAGCCCTTGAGCCCCAGCATTTT. This chain connects TRBV9 to TRBJ1-5, with 7 nucleotides matching TRBD1. Germline CDR1 reads SGDLS; CDR2 reads YYNGEE. The CDR3 is 14 residues long. With 5 bases clipped from V and 8 bases from J, the junction kept 10 bases outside the gene matches.

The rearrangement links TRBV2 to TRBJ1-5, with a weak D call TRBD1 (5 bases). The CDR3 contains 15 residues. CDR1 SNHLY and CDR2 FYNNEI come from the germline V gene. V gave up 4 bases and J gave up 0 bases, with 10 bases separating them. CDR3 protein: CASSGQGYSNQPQHF. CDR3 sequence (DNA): TGTGCCAGCAGTGGTCAGGGATATAGCAATCAGCCCCAGCATTTT.

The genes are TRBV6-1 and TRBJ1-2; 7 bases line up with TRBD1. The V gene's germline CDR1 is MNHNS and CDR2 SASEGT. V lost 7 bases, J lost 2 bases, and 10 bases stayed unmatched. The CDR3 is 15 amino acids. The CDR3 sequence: CASTTRGGVNYGYTF. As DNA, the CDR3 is TGTGCCAGCACTACGCGAGGGGGCGTGAACTATGGCTACACCTTC.

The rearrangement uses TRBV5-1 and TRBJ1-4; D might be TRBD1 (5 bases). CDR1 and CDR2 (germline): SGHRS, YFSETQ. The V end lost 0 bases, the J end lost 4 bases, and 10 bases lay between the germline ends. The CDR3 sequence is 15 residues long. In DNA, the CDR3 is TGCGCCAGCAGCTTGGCCGCGACAGATAATGAAAAACTGTTTTTT. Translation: CASSLAATDNEKLFF.

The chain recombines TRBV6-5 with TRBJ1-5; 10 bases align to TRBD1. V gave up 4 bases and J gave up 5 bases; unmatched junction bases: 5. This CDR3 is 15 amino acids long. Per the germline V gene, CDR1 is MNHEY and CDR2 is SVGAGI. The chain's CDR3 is CASSLGTGVDQPQHF. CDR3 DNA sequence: TGTGCCAGCAGTTTGGGGACAGGGGTCGATCAGCCCCAGCATTTT.

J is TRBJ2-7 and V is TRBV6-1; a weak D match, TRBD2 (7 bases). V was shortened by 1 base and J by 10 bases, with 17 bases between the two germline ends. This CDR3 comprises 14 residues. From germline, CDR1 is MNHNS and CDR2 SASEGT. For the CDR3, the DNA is TGTGCCAGCAGTGAAGTTACAGGGAGGGAGTCTCAGTACTTC. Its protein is CASSEVTGRESQYF.

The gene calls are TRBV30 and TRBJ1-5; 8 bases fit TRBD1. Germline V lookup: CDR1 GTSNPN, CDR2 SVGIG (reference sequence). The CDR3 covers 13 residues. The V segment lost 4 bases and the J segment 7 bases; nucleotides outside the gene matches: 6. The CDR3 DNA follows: TGTGCCTGGACCGGACAGGGCACACAGCCCCAGCATTTT. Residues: CAWTGQGTQPQHF.

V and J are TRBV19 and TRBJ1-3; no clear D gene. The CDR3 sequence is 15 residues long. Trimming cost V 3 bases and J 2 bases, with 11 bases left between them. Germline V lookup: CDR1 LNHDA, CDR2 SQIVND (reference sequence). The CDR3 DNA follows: TGTGCCAGTAGTATCGGCAGGAAGACTGGAAACACCATATATTTT. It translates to CASSIGRKTGNTIYF.

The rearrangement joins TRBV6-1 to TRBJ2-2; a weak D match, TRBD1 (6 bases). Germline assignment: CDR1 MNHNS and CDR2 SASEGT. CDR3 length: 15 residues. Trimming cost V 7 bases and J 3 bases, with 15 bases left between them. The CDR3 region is CASIRTDAYTGELFF. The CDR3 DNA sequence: TGTGCCAGCATCAGGACAGACGCTTACACCGGGGAGCTGTTTTTT.

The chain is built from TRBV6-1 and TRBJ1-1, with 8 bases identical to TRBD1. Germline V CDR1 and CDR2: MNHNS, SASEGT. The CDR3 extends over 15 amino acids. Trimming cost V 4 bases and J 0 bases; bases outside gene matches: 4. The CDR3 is CASSVDRAMNTEAFF. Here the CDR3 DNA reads TGTGCCAGCAGTGTGGACAGGGCCATGAACACTGAAGCTTTCTTT.

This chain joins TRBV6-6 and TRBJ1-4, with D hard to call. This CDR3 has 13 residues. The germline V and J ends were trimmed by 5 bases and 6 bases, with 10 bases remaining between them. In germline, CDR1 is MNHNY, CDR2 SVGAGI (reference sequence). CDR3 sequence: CASSAQADEKLFF. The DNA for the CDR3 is TGTGCCAGCAGTGCCCAGGCCGATGAAAAACTGTTTTTT.

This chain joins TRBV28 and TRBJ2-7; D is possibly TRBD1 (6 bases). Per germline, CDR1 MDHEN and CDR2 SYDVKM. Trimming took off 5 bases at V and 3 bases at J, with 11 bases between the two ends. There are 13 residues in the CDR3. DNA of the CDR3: TGTGCCAGCAGTCCCGGGACACACTACGAGCAGTACTTC. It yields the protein CASSPGTHYEQYF.

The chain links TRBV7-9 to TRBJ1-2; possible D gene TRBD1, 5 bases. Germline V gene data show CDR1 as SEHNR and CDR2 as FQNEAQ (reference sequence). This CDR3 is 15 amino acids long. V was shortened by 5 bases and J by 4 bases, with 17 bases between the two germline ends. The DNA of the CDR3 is TGTGCCAGCAGCCCGGGGTGGGCGGGACGCTATGGCTACACCTTC. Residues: CASSPGWAGRYGYTF.

CDR3 sequence reads: CASSFSGTGVYEQYF. In DNA form, the CDR3 reads TGTGCCAGCAGTTTTTCCGGGACAGGGGTCTACGAGCAGTACTTC. The gene calls are TRBV27 and TRBJ2-7, with 10 bases matching TRBD1. This CDR3 has 15 amino acids. CDR1 is MNHEY and CDR2 is SMNVEV in the germline V gene (reference sequence). V was pared by 3 bases and J by 3 bases, with 5 bases of the junction left unmatched.

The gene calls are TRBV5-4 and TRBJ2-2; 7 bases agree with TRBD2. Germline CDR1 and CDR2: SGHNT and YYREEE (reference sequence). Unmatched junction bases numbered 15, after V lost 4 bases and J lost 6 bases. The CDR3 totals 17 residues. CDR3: CASSQARAGDRAGELFF. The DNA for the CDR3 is TGTGCCAGCAGCCAAGCGCGGGCGGGAGATCGGGCCGGGGAGCTGTTTTTT.

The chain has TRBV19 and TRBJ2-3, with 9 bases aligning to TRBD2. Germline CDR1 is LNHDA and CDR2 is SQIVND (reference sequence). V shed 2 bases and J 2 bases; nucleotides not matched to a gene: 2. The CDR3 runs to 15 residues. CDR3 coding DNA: TGTGCCAGTAGTATATCTAGCGGGACCACAGATACGCAGTATTTT. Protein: CASSISSGTTDTQYF.

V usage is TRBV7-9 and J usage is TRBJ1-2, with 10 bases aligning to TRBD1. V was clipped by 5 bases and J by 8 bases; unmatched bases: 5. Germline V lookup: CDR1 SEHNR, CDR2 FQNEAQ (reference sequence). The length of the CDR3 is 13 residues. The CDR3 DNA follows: TGTGCCAGCAGCGGGACAGGGGCCGGGGGCTACACCTTC. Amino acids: CASSGTGAGGYTF.

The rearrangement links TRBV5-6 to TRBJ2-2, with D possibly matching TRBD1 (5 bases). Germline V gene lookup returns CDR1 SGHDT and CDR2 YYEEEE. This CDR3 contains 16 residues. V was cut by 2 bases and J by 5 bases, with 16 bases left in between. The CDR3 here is CASSFYGRAQTGELFF. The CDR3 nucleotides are TGTGCCAGCAGCTTTTATGGCAGGGCACAAACCGGGGAGCTGTTTTTT.

In DNA form, the CDR3 reads TGTGCCAGCAGCCAAAGCGGGGGGTTATTTGGCGATACGCAGTATTTT. Protein: CASSQSGGLFGDTQYF. The chain couples TRBV11-2 to TRBJ2-3; 9 bases are shared with TRBD2. Germline CDR1 is SGHAT and CDR2 is FQNNGV. J gave up 6 bases and V 5 bases, and 12 bases lay outside the gene matches. This CDR3 region has 16 residues.

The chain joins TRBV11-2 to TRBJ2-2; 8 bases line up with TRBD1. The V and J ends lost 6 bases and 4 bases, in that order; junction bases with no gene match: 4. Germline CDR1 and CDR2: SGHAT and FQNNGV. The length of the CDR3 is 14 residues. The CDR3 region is CASRTTGATGELFF. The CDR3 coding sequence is TGTGCCAGCAGGACGACAGGGGCCACCGGGGAGCTGTTTTTT.

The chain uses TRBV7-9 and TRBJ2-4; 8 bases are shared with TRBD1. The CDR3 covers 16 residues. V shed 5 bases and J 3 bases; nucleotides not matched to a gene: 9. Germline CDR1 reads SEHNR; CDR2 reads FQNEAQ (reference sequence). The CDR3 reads CASSALNDRGKNIQYF. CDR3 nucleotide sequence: TGTGCCAGCAGCGCCCTCAACGACAGGGGCAAAAACATTCAGTACTTC.

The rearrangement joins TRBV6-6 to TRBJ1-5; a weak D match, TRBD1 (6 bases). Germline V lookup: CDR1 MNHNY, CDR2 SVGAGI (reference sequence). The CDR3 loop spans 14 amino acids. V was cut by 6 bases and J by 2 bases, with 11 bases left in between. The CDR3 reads CASRDRRGNQPQHF. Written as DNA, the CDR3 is TGTGCCAGCAGAGACAGGCGGGGCAATCAGCCCCAGCATTTT.

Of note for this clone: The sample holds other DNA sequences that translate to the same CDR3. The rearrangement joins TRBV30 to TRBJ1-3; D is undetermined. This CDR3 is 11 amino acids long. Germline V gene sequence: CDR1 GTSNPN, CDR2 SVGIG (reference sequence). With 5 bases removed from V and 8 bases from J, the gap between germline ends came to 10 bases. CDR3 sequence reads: CAWGREDTIYF. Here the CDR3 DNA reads TGTGCCTGGGGAAGGGAGGACACCATATATTTT.

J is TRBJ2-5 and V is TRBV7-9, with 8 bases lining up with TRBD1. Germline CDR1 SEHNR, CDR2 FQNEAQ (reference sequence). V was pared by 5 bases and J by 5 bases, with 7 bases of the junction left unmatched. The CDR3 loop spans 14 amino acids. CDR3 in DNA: TGTGCCAGCAGCCCTCGGGACAGGCACGAGACCCAGTACTTC. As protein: CASSPRDRHETQYF.

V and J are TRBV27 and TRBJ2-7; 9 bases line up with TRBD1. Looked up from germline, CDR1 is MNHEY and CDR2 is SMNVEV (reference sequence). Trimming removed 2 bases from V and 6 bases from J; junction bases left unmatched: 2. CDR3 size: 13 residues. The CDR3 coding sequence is TGTGCCAGCAGTTTAACGACAGGGGGCGAGCAGTACTTC. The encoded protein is CASSLTTGGEQYF.

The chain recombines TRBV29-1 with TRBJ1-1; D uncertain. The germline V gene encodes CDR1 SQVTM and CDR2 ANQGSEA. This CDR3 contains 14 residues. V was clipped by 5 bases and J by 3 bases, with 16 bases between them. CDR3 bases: TGCAGCGTTTACGGCGGGTTAGAGGACACTGAAGCTTTCTTT. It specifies CSVYGGLEDTEAFF.

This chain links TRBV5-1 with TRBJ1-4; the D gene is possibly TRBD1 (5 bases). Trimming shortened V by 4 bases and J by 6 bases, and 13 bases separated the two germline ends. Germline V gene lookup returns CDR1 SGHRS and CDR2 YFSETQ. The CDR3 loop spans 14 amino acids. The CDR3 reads CASSPGPGDEKLFF. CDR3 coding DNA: TGCGCCAGCAGCCCGGGACCGGGGGATGAAAAACTGTTTTTT.